The 30 T cell receptor beta chains below come from one sample, sequenced in a study of blood T cell repertoires in COVID-19. The method was immunoSEQ multiplex PCR; TCRdb's version includes in-frame clones alone and lacks a portion of them. The top ten hold under 20% of the sample, which has around 84,000 clones, approximately 86% seen once. The sequencing input was peripheral blood. Every receptor here comes from an elderly man with active or convalescent COVID-19.

The chain is built from TRBV5-6 and TRBJ1-2; D uncertain. V was clipped by 0 bases and J by 8 bases, with 8 bases between them. Per germline, CDR1 SGHDT and CDR2 YYEEEE. There are 12 residues in the CDR3. The CDR3 reads CASSLGLIGYTF. In DNA form, the CDR3 reads TGTGCCAGCAGCTTGGGGCTCATCGGCTACACCTTC.

This clone showed up just a few times. An end of the junction differs from the germline gene, which may be a read error. The rearrangement uses TRBV4-2 and TRBJ2-2; D gene ambiguous. Germline loops: CDR1 LGHNA, CDR2 YNFKEQ. CDR3 length: 14 residues. CDR3 amino acids: CASRQTANTGELFF. The CDR3 DNA reads TGTGCCAGCCGCCAAACAGCGAACACCGGGGAGCTGTTTTTT.

J is TRBJ2-1 and V is TRBV29-1, with D unclear. Trimming stripped 0 bases from V and 4 bases from J, with 7 bases between. The CDR3 totals 13 residues. The V gene's germline CDR1 is SQVTM and CDR2 ANQGSEA. CDR3 sequence reads: CSVEDNRYNEQFF. The CDR3 DNA reads as TGCAGCGTTGAAGATAACAGATACAATGAGCAGTTCTTC.

This sequence joins TRBV7-8 and TRBJ1-2; D not resolved. This CDR3 has 14 amino acids. V lost 2 bases to trimming and J lost 1 base, with 8 bases between them. The germline CDR1 and CDR2 sequences are SGHVS and FQNEAQ. CDR3 loop: CASSLPGGNYGYTF. CDR3 DNA sequence: TGTGCCAGCAGCTTACCGGGAGGTAACTATGGCTACACCTTC.

V is TRBV24-1 and J is TRBJ2-1, with 9 bases that match TRBD1. The V gene's germline CDR1 is KGHDR and CDR2 SFDVKD. The CDR3 spans 15 residues. Trimming took 6 bases from V and 5 from J; bases not matched to a gene: 7. In nucleotides, the CDR3 is TGTGCCACCAGTCAGACCGGGACAGGGAACAATGAGCAGTTCTTC. This codes for CATSQTGTGNNEQFF.

This sequence joins TRBV6-5 and TRBJ2-1; possible D gene TRBD2, 6 bases. There are 13 residues in the CDR3. The germline V gene has CDR1 MNHEY and CDR2 SVGAGI. Trimming pared 9 bases from V and 5 bases from J, leaving 14 bases between. CDR3: CASLRVADNEQFF. The CDR3 DNA reads as TGTGCCAGTTTACGGGTAGCGGACAATGAGCAGTTCTTC.

The rearrangement joins TRBV10-3 to TRBJ2-7; 8 positions match TRBD2. Germline CDR1 reads ENHRY; CDR2 reads SYGVKD. J lost 6 bases, V lost 6 bases, and 4 bases had no gene match. The length of the CDR3 is 12 residues. As DNA, the CDR3 is TGTGCCATCAGAGCGGGGGAGGGCGAGCAGTACGTC. Protein sequence: CAIRAGEGEQYV.

This clone was recorded only once. This rearrangement joins TRBV5-4 to TRBJ1-1; TRBD1 matches 8 bases. V gave up 4 bases and J gave up 4 bases; unmatched junction bases: 6. Germline CDR1 SGHNT, CDR2 YYREEE (reference sequence). This CDR3 region has 14 residues. The CDR3 DNA follows: TGTGCCAGCAGCGGGGGACAGGTGGTCACTGAAGCTTTCTTT. Its protein product is CASSGGQVVTEAFF.

V usage is TRBV19 and J usage is TRBJ1-1; no clear D gene. The CDR3 sequence is 15 residues long. Trimming removed 3 bases from V and 1 base from J, with 12 bases in between. Germline loops: CDR1 LNHDA, CDR2 SQIVND (reference sequence). CDR3 loop: CASSMVLEWNTEAFF. CDR3 DNA: TGTGCCAGTAGTATGGTCTTAGAGTGGAACACTGAAGCTTTCTTT.

This clone was seen just once. This chain joins TRBV30 and TRBJ2-1, with a possible D match to TRBD1 (5 bases). The CDR3 has 15 amino acids. CDR1 GTSNPN and CDR2 SVGIG come from the germline V gene (reference sequence). V gave up 3 bases and J gave up 3 bases, with 15 bases separating them. The CDR3, as DNA: TGTGCCTGGAGCGGCCTTGGGGCAGACTACAATGAGCAGTTCTTC. It translates to CAWSGLGADYNEQFF.

The chain recombines TRBV3-1 (or the pseudogene TRBV3-2) with TRBJ1-5; D might be TRBD1 (6 bases). The CDR3 covers 13 residues. V was shortened by 0 bases and J by 7 bases, with 7 bases between the two germline ends. The germline V gene encodes CDR1 LGHDT and CDR2 YNNKEL (reference sequence). The CDR3 is CASSQDTGQPQHF. DNA for the CDR3: TGTGCCAGCAGCCAAGATACAGGGCAGCCCCAGCATTTT.

This chain links TRBV2 with TRBJ1-2, with a tentative D call TRBD1 (6 bases). Germline CDR1 SNHLY, CDR2 FYNNEI. The CDR3 totals 18 residues. V was pared by 3 bases and J by 3 bases, with 23 bases between. The chain's CDR3 is CASSDGSRGLIGDYGYTF. The DNA of the CDR3 is TGTGCCAGCAGTGATGGAAGCAGGGGATTGATTGGGGACTATGGCTACACCTTC.

The genes are TRBV11-2 and TRBJ2-2; D may be TRBD2 (5 bases). Per the germline V gene, CDR1 is SGHAT and CDR2 is FQNNGV. The CDR3 has 17 amino acids. V was shortened by 0 bases and J by 1 base, with 12 bases between the two germline ends. The CDR3 loop is CASSLDTSSLNTGELFF. CDR3 bases: TGTGCCAGCAGCTTAGATACTAGTTCACTGAACACCGGGGAGCTGTTTTTT.

The chain uses TRBV21-1 and TRBJ2-2; the table assigns TRBD1, which was not confirmed against the DNA. TRBV21-1 is designated a pseudogene. This CDR3 is 16 amino acids long. The CDR3 region has the DNA TGTGCCAGCAGCTCTGCCCGGGACAGACGCACCGGGGAGCTGTTTTTT. Its translation: CASSSARDRRTGELFF.

This clone was detected only once. The chain carries TRBV5-1 and TRBJ2-2; tentatively, D is TRBD2 (5 bases). V was trimmed by 8 bases and J by 3 bases, leaving 11 bases between them. The germline V gene has CDR1 SGHRS and CDR2 YFSETQ. The length of the CDR3 is 13 residues. CDR3 bases: TGCGCCAGTCAGGACTCCTACACCGGGGAGCTGTTTTTT. Translated: CASQDSYTGELFF.

The chain combines TRBV5-4 with TRBJ2-1; TRBD1 matches 9 bases. This CDR3 comprises 15 residues. Trimming at V came to 4 bases and at J to 3 bases, leaving 5 bases not matched to a gene. Germline V gene data show CDR1 as SGHNT and CDR2 as YYREEE (reference sequence). The CDR3 DNA sequence: TGTGCCAGCAGCAAAACAGGGGGCTTCTACAATGAGCAGTTCTTC. Amino acid sequence: CASSKTGGFYNEQFF.

V gene TRBV9 combines with J gene TRBJ1-1; 7 bases match TRBD1. V was pared by 1 base and J by 4 bases, with 10 bases of the junction left unmatched. There are 16 residues in the CDR3. Per germline, CDR1 SGDLS and CDR2 YYNGEE. The CDR3 loop is CASSVQGDSGITEAFF. The CDR3 DNA is TGTGCCAGCAGCGTACAGGGGGACAGCGGTATCACTGAAGCTTTCTTT. Complete variable domain (other parts from reference TRBV9 and TRBJ1-1): DSGVTQTPKHLITATGQRVTLRCSPRSGDLSVYWYQQSLDQGLQFLIQYYNGEERAKGNILERFSAQQFPDLHSELNLSSLELGDSALYFCASSVQGDSGITEAFFGQGTRLTVV.

The chain combines TRBV6-5 with TRBJ1-6, with D perhaps TRBD1 (5 bases). The CDR3 has 14 amino acids. Germline loops: CDR1 MNHEY, CDR2 SVGAGI. The V end was cut by 10 bases, the J end by 5 bases, with 15 bases between. This chain's CDR3 is CATPSRQNNSPLHF. Written as DNA, the CDR3 is TGTGCCACTCCTTCTAGACAGAATAATTCACCCCTCCACTTT.

The chain is built from TRBV4-1 and TRBJ2-2; D is possibly TRBD1 (5 bases). The CDR3 sequence is 18 residues long. The germline V and J ends were trimmed by 4 bases and 1 base, with 19 bases remaining between them. Germline loops: CDR1 MGHRA, CDR2 YSYEKL. For the CDR3, the DNA is TGCGCCAGCAGCCCCCACGGAAGGGGCAGCCAGAACACCGGGGAGCTGTTTTTT. Its protein is CASSPHGRGSQNTGELFF.

The V call is TRBV21-1, the J call TRBJ2-3; no DNA check was done on the table's D call, TRBD2. TRBV21-1 has pseudogene status. The CDR3 has 14 residues. CDR3 loop: CASSKGIGTDTQYF. DNA of the CDR3: TGTGCCAGCAGCAAAGGCATCGGGACAGATACGCAGTATTTT.

The CDR3: CAWSMRGPNYGYTF. The CDR3 DNA reads as TGTGCCTGGAGTATGAGGGGGCCTAACTATGGCTACACCTTC. J is TRBJ1-2 and V is TRBV30; TRBD1 aligns across 7 bases. V shed 2 bases and J 0 bases; nucleotides not matched to a gene: 3. The CDR3 runs to 14 residues. Germline V gene data show CDR1 as GTSNPN and CDR2 as SVGIG (reference sequence).

The CDR3 loop is CASGSRLAGEVQETQYF. Here the CDR3 DNA reads TGTGCCAGCGGCAGTCGGCTAGCGGGAGAGGTCCAAGAGACCCAGTACTTC. The chain links TRBV16 to TRBJ2-5; 10 nucleotides agree with TRBD2. CDR3 size: 17 residues. Looked up from germline, CDR1 is KGHSY and CDR2 is FQNENV. The V and J ends lost 8 bases and 1 base, in that order; junction bases with no gene match: 13.

This chain connects TRBV25-1 to TRBJ1-5; D is unresolved. The germline CDR1 and CDR2 sequences are MGHDK and SYGVNS. The CDR3 runs to 15 residues. The V gene lost 1 base and the J gene lost 4 bases, with 11 bases spanning the gap. The CDR3 sequence is CASSEFAQANQPQHF. CDR3 bases: TGTGCCAGCAGTGAATTCGCGCAGGCAAATCAGCCCCAGCATTTT.

This clone appeared a few times. The rearrangement uses TRBV11-3 and TRBJ1-4; TRBD1 aligns across 7 bases. The CDR3 loop spans 15 amino acids. Unmatched junction bases numbered 7, after V lost 3 bases and J lost 6 bases. CDR1 SGHNT and CDR2 YENEEA come from the germline V gene. The CDR3 protein is CASSFSWQGDEKLFF. The DNA of the CDR3 is TGTGCCAGCAGCTTCTCTTGGCAGGGGGATGAAAAACTGTTTTTT.

This clone was detected only once. V is TRBV11-2 and J is TRBJ1-1, with D hard to call. In germline, CDR1 is SGHAT, CDR2 FQNNGV. Trimming took 0 bases from V and 3 from J, leaving 8 bases between them. The CDR3 length is 14 residues. CDR3 DNA: TGTGCCAGCAGCTTAGAGCCCCGGTACACTGAAGCTTTCTTT. Translation: CASSLEPRYTEAFF. Full variable domain (missing parts from reference TRBV11-2 and TRBJ1-1): EAGVAQSPRYKIIEKRQSVAFWCNPISGHATLYWYQQILGQGPKLLIQFQNNGVVDDSQLPKDRFSAERLKGVDSTLKIQPAKLEDSAVYLCASSLEPRYTEAFFGQGTRLTVV.

The rearrangement links TRBV19 to TRBJ1-5; 8 positions match TRBD1. CDR1 is LNHDA and CDR2 is SQIVND in the germline V gene (reference sequence). The V gene end was trimmed by 6 bases and the J gene end by 5 bases; junction bases not matched to a gene: 12. The CDR3 runs to 16 residues. Here the CDR3 reads CASSPDRGRYHQPQHF. The CDR3 DNA is TGTGCCAGTAGCCCCGACAGGGGTCGCTATCATCAGCCCCAGCATTTT.

V and J are TRBV5-4 and TRBJ2-7, with 9 nucleotides matching TRBD2. Germline V gene lookup returns CDR1 SGHNT and CDR2 YYREEE (reference sequence). The CDR3 runs to 15 residues. V lost 3 bases to trimming and J lost 4 bases; unmatched junction nucleotides: 8. The CDR3 here is CASSSSPTSGYEQYV. For the CDR3, the DNA is TGTGCCAGCAGCTCCAGCCCCACTAGCGGGTACGAGCAGTACGTC.

The J gene is TRBJ1-1, the V gene TRBV3-1 (or the pseudogene TRBV3-2), with D possibly being TRBD1 (5 bases). Germline assignment: CDR1 LGHDT and CDR2 YNNKEL (reference sequence). CDR3 size: 13 residues. V lost 5 bases to trimming and J lost 6 bases, with 13 bases between them. The CDR3 DNA sequence: TGTGCCAGCAGCTATACGTGGGGCCCTGAAGCTTTCTTT. Translating gives CASSYTWGPEAFF.

This clone was counted between two and nine times. The chain recombines TRBV5-4 with TRBJ1-2, with D perhaps matching TRBD1 (6 bases). CDR3 length: 14 amino acids. Deletions cut 4 bases from V and 4 bases from J, with 14 bases between. Germline CDR1 and CDR2: SGHNT and YYREEE (reference sequence). The CDR3 loop reads CASSRWTVGYGYTF. In DNA form, the CDR3 reads TGTGCCAGCAGCCGTTGGACAGTCGGCTATGGCTACACCTTC.

V usage is TRBV19 and J usage is TRBJ1-5; D ambiguous. Germline values: CDR1 LNHDA, CDR2 SQIVND (reference sequence). This CDR3 has 15 amino acids. CDR3 bases: TGTGGTAGTAAGAGGTCATCGACTAGCAATCAGCCCCAGCATTTT. It encodes CGSKRSSTSNQPQHF.